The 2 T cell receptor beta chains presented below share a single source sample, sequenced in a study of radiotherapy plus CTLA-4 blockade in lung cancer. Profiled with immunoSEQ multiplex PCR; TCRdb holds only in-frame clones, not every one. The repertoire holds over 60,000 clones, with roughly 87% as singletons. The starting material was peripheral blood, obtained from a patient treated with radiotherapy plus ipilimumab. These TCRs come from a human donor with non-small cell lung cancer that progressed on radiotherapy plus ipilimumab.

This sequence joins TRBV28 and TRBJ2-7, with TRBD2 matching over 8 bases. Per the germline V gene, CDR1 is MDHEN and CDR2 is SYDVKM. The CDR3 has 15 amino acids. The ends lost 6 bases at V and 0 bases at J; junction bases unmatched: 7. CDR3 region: CASRPQRGSSYEQYF. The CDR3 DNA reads TGTGCCAGCAGACCTCAGCGGGGGAGCTCCTACGAGCAGTACTTC.

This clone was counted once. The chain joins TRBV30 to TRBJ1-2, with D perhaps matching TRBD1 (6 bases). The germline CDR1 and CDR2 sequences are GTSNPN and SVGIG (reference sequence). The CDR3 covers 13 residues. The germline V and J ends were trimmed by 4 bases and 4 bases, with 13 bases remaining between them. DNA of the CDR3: TGTGCCTGGATTAGGGGGAGAGTCTATGGCTACACCTTC. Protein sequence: CAWIRGRVYGYTF.